These 32 T cell receptor beta chains were all obtained from the same sample, sequenced in a study of T-cell memory formation after mild COVID-19. MiXCR was run by TCRdb on the 5' RACE reads, yielding one entry per CDR3 protein. The sample lists fewer than 700,000 distinct CDR3 sequences, around 17% occurring once. Sample: PBMCs or a T cell subset sorted from them (not recorded which). These receptors were obtained from an adult woman who had mild COVID-19 (a few samples of this study predate the infection). Cell type and time point are not known.

This clonotype showed up just a few times. The rearrangement joins TRBV3-1 to TRBJ2-5; weak D call: TRBD2 (6 bases). Germline V gene lookup returns CDR1 LGHDT and CDR2 YNNKEL (reference sequence). V lost 6 bases and J lost 4, with 18 bases in between. This CDR3 has 15 residues. The CDR3, as DNA: TGTGCCAGCAGTTCCCCCGGACCGGAGGGAGAGACCCAGTACTTC. Protein product: CASSSPGPEGETQYF.

This chain links TRBV5-1 with TRBJ1-4, with D possibly being TRBD1 (6 bases). This CDR3 is built from 15 residues. Germline V gene lookup returns CDR1 SGHRS and CDR2 YFSETQ. The ends were cut back, 2 bases at V and 8 bases at J, with 16 bases in the middle. CDR3 amino acids: CASSFGTGSMEKLFF. The CDR3 coding sequence is TGCGCCAGCAGCTTTGGAACAGGGTCGATGGAAAAACTGTTTTTT.

This chain uses TRBV20-1 with TRBJ2-7, with D perhaps TRBD2 (6 bases). V was pared by 3 bases and J by 4 bases, with 13 bases between. This CDR3 spans 13 amino acids. Germline CDR1 and CDR2: DFQATT and SNEGSKA (reference sequence). CDR3: CSASLGAGYEQYF. The CDR3 DNA reads TGCAGTGCTAGTCTAGGGGCGGGATACGAGCAGTACTTC.

This chain connects TRBV25-1 to TRBJ2-7; 9 bases match TRBD1. V dropped 3 bases and J dropped 2; count of bases not matched to a gene: 5. CDR1 MGHDK and CDR2 SYGVNS come from the germline V gene. The CDR3 runs to 15 residues. For the CDR3, the DNA is TGTGCCAGCAGTGAGACCGGGACAGGGACCTACGAGCAGTACTTC. This translates into CASSETGTGTYEQYF.

This clonotype was recorded a few times. This sequence joins TRBV27 and TRBJ2-1; D might be TRBD1 (5 bases). The CDR3 covers 14 residues. Trimming removed 1 base at V and 5 bases at J, with 9 bases between. Germline CDR1 is MNHEY and CDR2 is SMNVEV (reference sequence). CDR3 protein: CASSLFLRDNEQFF. The CDR3 DNA follows: TGTGCCAGCAGTTTATTTCTCAGGGACAATGAGCAGTTCTTC.

Many counts were recorded for this clonotype. The chain couples TRBV7-9 to TRBJ1-1; 8 nucleotides align to TRBD1. V shed 3 bases, J shed 0 bases, and the junction held 3 bases outside the gene matches. From germline, CDR1 is SEHNR and CDR2 FQNEAQ (reference sequence). This CDR3 is built from 15 residues. The CDR3 nucleotides read TGTGCCAGCAGCTTTGACAGGGGAATGAACACTGAAGCTTTCTTT. Encoded protein: CASSFDRGMNTEAFF.

This clonotype has a handful of counts. The chain is built from TRBV19 and TRBJ2-7; possible D gene TRBD2, 6 bases. CDR1 and CDR2 from the germline V gene are LNHDA and SQIVND (reference sequence). V lost 8 bases, J lost 4 bases, and 21 bases lay in between. This CDR3 is 15 amino acids long. The CDR3 DNA reads as TGTGCCAGTGCCCTCCGAGGAGCGGGCCCATACGAGCAGTACTTC. It translates to CASALRGAGPYEQYF.

CDR3 sequence reads: CASSSGGHRYNEQFF. In DNA form, the CDR3 reads TGTGCCAGCAGTTCAGGCGGACATCGCTACAATGAGCAGTTCTTC. The chain joins TRBV27 to TRBJ2-1, with D perhaps TRBD1 (5 bases). CDR1 MNHEY and CDR2 SMNVEV come from the germline V gene (reference sequence). The CDR3 consists of 15 residues. V lost 4 bases to trimming and J lost 3 bases, with 13 bases between them.

This clonotype was counted between two and nine times. The chain's CDR3 is CASEDGWTEAFF. The CDR3 DNA reads TGTGCCAGCGAGGATGGATGGACTGAAGCTTTCTTT. The chain links TRBV7-9 to TRBJ1-1; no firm D call. Germline-derived CDR1 and CDR2 are SEHNR and FQNEAQ (reference sequence). The CDR3 runs 12 residues. The germline V and J ends were trimmed by 8 bases and 5 bases, with 12 bases remaining between them. Supplemented by reference TRBV7-9 and TRBJ1-1, the full variable domain reads DTGVSQNPRHKITKRGQNVTFRCDPISEHNRLYWYRQTLGQGPEFLTYFQNEAQLEKSRLLSDRFSAERPKGSFSTLEIQRTEQGDSAMYLCASEDGWTEAFFGQGTRLTVV.

This clonotype occurred a few times. The CDR3 sequence: CAISGRLAGGPETQYF. DNA of the CDR3: TGTGCCATCAGTGGGAGGCTAGCGGGGGGGCCGGAGACCCAGTACTTC. The chain carries TRBV10-3 and TRBJ2-5, with 12 bases lining up with TRBD2. The CDR3 consists of 16 residues. Germline trimming cut 4 bases from V and 5 bases from J; bases unmatched to any gene: 8. Germline lookup yields CDR1 ENHRY and CDR2 SYGVKD.

The sample holds a few counts of this clonotype. The chain recombines TRBV10-3 with TRBJ2-1; D gene uncertain. The CDR3 contains 12 residues. V gave up 10 bases and J gave up 10 bases, with 17 bases separating them. Germline V gives CDR1 ENHRY, CDR2 SYGVKD. The CDR3 loop is CASTAASWEQFF. CDR3 coding DNA: TGTGCCAGCACGGCCGCTAGTTGGGAGCAGTTCTTC.

The rearrangement joins TRBV12-3 or TRBV12-4 to TRBJ2-7, with 10 bases lining up with TRBD2. This CDR3 is 16 amino acids long. V lost 5 bases to trimming and J lost 6 bases; unmatched junction nucleotides: 13. Here the CDR3 reads CASSRHLAGALGEQYF. As DNA, the CDR3 is TGTGCCAGCAGTCGGCACCTAGCGGGGGCTCTTGGCGAGCAGTACTTC.

The chain combines TRBV30 with TRBJ2-7, with D unresolved. The CDR3 runs to 13 residues. V dropped 2 bases and J dropped 0 bases, with 8 bases sitting between them. From germline, CDR1 is GTSNPN and CDR2 SVGIG (reference sequence). The CDR3 sequence: CAWSSKHSYEQYF. CDR3 sequence (DNA): TGTGCCTGGAGTTCGAAGCACTCCTACGAGCAGTACTTC.

This clonotype has just a few counts. This rearrangement joins TRBV2 to TRBJ2-7; possible D gene TRBD2, 5 bases. The CDR3 covers 15 residues. Trimming removed 6 bases from V and 2 bases from J, with 17 bases in between. Germline V gene data show CDR1 as SNHLY and CDR2 as FYNNEI. The CDR3 is CASSGGLLSTYEQYF. CDR3 DNA sequence: TGTGCCAGCAGCGGCGGGCTTCTATCTACCTACGAGCAGTACTTC.

A few counts support this clonotype. The chain recombines TRBV7-3 with TRBJ2-1; TRBD2 matches 7 bases. The J segment lost 3 bases and the V segment lost 8 bases, leaving 13 bases of the junction unmatched. The germline V gene encodes CDR1 SGHTA and CDR2 FQGTGA. The CDR3 spans 16 residues. The CDR3 nucleotides are TGTGCCAGCGTTAAAACGGGGGGAGCAGGCTACAATGAGCAGTTCTTC. It codes for CASVKTGGAGYNEQFF.

There are a few counts of this clonotype. This rearrangement joins TRBV5-1 to TRBJ2-1; D ambiguous. From germline, CDR1 is SGHRS and CDR2 YFSETQ. This CDR3 is 13 amino acids long. V lost 4 bases and J lost 6, with 11 bases in between. The CDR3 is CASSLTPGNEQFF. CDR3 in DNA: TGCGCCAGCAGCCTGACTCCGGGCAATGAGCAGTTCTTC.

This clonotype occurred a few times. The rearrangement joins TRBV4-1 to TRBJ2-1; 8 bases line up with TRBD1. The ends lost 6 bases at V and 5 bases at J; junction bases unmatched: 9. The CDR3 totals 15 residues. CDR1 and CDR2 (germline): MGHRA, YSYEKL. DNA for the CDR3: TGCGCCAGCAGACCGACAGGGGAAATCGACAATGAGCAGTTCTTC. This gives the protein CASRPTGEIDNEQFF.

The CDR3 DNA sequence: TGTGCCAGCAGTCCTATCGCCCAGGCGGCTTTCTTT. It specifies CASSPIAQAAFF. The chain links TRBV6-6 to TRBJ1-1; D gene uncertain. Germline-derived CDR1 and CDR2 are MNHNY and SVGAGI (reference sequence). The CDR3 covers 12 residues. The ends were cut back, 5 bases at V and 11 bases at J, with 15 bases in the middle.

At least ten counts were recorded for this clonotype. V and J are TRBV13 and TRBJ2-7; TRBD1 is a possible D gene (6 bases). Per the germline V gene, CDR1 is PRHDT and CDR2 is FYEKMQ (reference sequence). Trimming removed 3 bases at V and 6 bases at J, with 18 bases between. This CDR3 has 15 amino acids. The CDR3 sequence: CASSFFRQDPSEQYF. The CDR3 DNA is TGTGCCAGCAGCTTTTTTCGACAGGACCCCTCCGAGCAGTACTTC.

This clonotype was counted a few times. The chain is built from TRBV2 and TRBJ2-7; D gene ambiguous. The germline CDR1 and CDR2 sequences are SNHLY and FYNNEI. Trimming took off 6 bases at V and 2 bases at J, with 14 bases between the two ends. This CDR3 comprises 14 residues. The CDR3 DNA reads TGTGCCAGCAGGTCTAAGGAAGCAGCCTACGAGCAGTACTTC. This codes for CASRSKEAAYEQYF.

The V gene is TRBV13, the J gene TRBJ2-7, with 12 bases matching TRBD2. V lost 5 bases and J lost 1; bases outside the gene matches: 15. Germline V CDR1 and CDR2: PRHDT, FYEKMQ (reference sequence). The CDR3 is 19 amino acids. Here the CDR3 DNA reads TGTGCCAGCAGCCCAAAGACCTCTAGCGGGGGGGCCCGGTCCTACGAGCAGTACTTC. Amino acid sequence: CASSPKTSSGGARSYEQYF.

In its sample, this clonotype was seen a few times. This chain links TRBV25-1 with TRBJ1-6, with 7 bases lining up with TRBD1. The V and J ends lost 4 bases and 7 bases, in that order; junction bases with no gene match: 1. The CDR3 has 13 amino acids. Germline CDR1 MGHDK, CDR2 SYGVNS. CDR3 coding DNA: TGTGCCAGCAGTGTACAGGGGAATTCACCCCTCCACTTT. This encodes CASSVQGNSPLHF.

This clonotype was seen more than once but under ten times. The chain links TRBV5-1 to TRBJ2-3, with D perhaps matching TRBD2 (5 bases). This CDR3 contains 16 residues. Germline V gene data show CDR1 as SGHRS and CDR2 as YFSETQ. Deletions cut 0 bases from V and 3 bases from J, with 14 bases between. The CDR3 DNA follows: TGCGCCAGCAGCTTGGAAGCAACTAGTGTGACAGATACGCAGTATTTT. Translating gives CASSLEATSVTDTQYF. Together with reference TRBV5-1 and TRBJ2-3, the CDR3 gives the full variable domain: KAGVTQTPRYLIKTRGQQVTLSCSPISGHRSVSWYQQTPGQGLQFLFEYFSETQRNKGNFPGRFSGRQFSNSRSEMNVSTLELGDSALYLCASSLEATSVTDTQYFGPGTRLTVL.

This clonotype was counted a few times. The chain recombines TRBV7-9 with TRBJ2-7, with a tentative D call TRBD2 (5 bases). Trimming pared 4 bases from V and 3 bases from J, leaving 22 bases between. The V gene's germline CDR1 is SEHNR and CDR2 FQNEAQ (reference sequence). This CDR3 spans 17 amino acids. The CDR3 DNA reads as TGTGCCAGCAGCTCACTGGGAGCTGGCGGTTTTTTCTACGAGCAGTACTTC. This sequence encodes CASSSLGAGGFFYEQYF.

J is TRBJ2-7 and V is TRBV7-6; D is perhaps TRBD2 (5 bases). Trimming took 0 bases from V and 3 from J, leaving 6 bases between them. This CDR3 region has 13 residues. The germline gives CDR1 SGHVS, CDR2 FNYEAQ. This chain's CDR3 is CASSLADFYEQYF. The DNA of the CDR3 is TGTGCCAGCAGCTTAGCGGACTTCTACGAGCAGTACTTC.

CDR3 region: CASSSTSPGTGWVYEQYF. DNA of the CDR3: TGTGCCAGCAGCTCCACATCTCCCGGGACAGGGTGGGTCTACGAGCAGTACTTC. The gene calls are TRBV7-9 and TRBJ2-7; 9 nucleotides align to TRBD1. Germline V gene lookup returns CDR1 SEHNR and CDR2 FQNEAQ (reference sequence). This CDR3 contains 18 residues. V dropped 4 bases and J dropped 3; count of bases not matched to a gene: 16.

The rearrangement uses TRBV7-2 and TRBJ1-1; 8 positions agree with TRBD1. The V gene end was trimmed by 5 bases and the J gene end by 4 bases; junction bases not matched to a gene: 12. The CDR3 consists of 16 residues. The V gene's germline CDR1 is SGHTA and CDR2 FQGNSA. In DNA, the CDR3 is TGTGCCAGCAGCACCACAGGGGGGGCAGGTGGCACTGAAGCTTTCTTT. Amino acids: CASSTTGGAGGTEAFF.

This clonotype was counted a single time. V and J are TRBV6-5 and TRBJ1-2; D unclear. Deletions cut 5 bases from V and 6 bases from J, with 10 bases between. The CDR3 is 12 residues long. Germline V gives CDR1 MNHEY, CDR2 SVGAGI. This CDR3 is CASSPGLNGYTF. In nucleotides, the CDR3 is TGTGCCAGCAGTCCCGGACTGAATGGCTACACCTTC.

This clonotype was seen only a few times. This chain links TRBV7-9 with TRBJ2-1; 9 bases map to TRBD1. Germline V CDR1 and CDR2: SEHNR, FQNEAQ (reference sequence). J gave up 9 bases and V 5 bases, and 11 bases lay outside the gene matches. The CDR3 runs 15 residues. In DNA, the CDR3 is TGTGCCAGCAGCATTGCGGGACAGGGTTTGGGTGAGCAGTTCTTC. This codes for CASSIAGQGLGEQFF.

The gene calls are TRBV7-2 and TRBJ1-6; D perhaps matches TRBD1 (5 bases). V was pared by 6 bases and J by 8 bases, with 17 bases between. CDR1 and CDR2 from the germline V gene are SGHTA and FQGNSA. The CDR3 spans 15 residues. The CDR3 here is CASRSSWGYHSPLHF. In nucleotides, the CDR3 is TGTGCCAGCAGATCGAGCTGGGGGTACCATTCACCCCTCCACTTT.

This chain uses TRBV7-6 with TRBJ1-1; possible D gene TRBD1, 5 bases. This CDR3 is 15 amino acids long. CDR1 and CDR2 from the germline V gene are SGHVS and FNYEAQ. V lost 4 bases and J lost 11, with 23 bases in between. CDR3: CASSSPSEQVALAFF. The CDR3 nucleotides are TGTGCCAGCAGCTCTCCTTCCGAACAGGTCGCTTTGGCTTTCTTT.

This clonotype was detected only a few times. This rearrangement joins TRBV5-1 to TRBJ1-2; 8 bases agree with TRBD1. From germline, CDR1 is SGHRS and CDR2 YFSETQ. The junction had 10 bases not matched to a gene; V was cut back by 4 bases and J by 8 bases. The CDR3 loop spans 14 amino acids. The CDR3 loop reads CASSPDGRGLGYTF. The CDR3 region has the DNA TGCGCCAGCAGCCCGGATGGCAGGGGGCTCGGCTACACCTTC.